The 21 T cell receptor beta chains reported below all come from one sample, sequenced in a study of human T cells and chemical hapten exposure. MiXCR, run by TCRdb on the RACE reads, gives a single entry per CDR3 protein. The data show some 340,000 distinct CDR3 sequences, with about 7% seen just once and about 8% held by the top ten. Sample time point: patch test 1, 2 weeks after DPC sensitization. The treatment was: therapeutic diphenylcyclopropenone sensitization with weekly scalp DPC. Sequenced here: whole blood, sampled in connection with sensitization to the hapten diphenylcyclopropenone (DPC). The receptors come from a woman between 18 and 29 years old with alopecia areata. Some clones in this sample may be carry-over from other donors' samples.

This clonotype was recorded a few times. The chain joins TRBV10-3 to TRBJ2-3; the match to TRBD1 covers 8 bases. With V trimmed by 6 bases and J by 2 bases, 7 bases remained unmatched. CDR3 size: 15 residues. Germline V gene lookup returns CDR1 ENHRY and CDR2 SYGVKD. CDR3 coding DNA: TGTGCCATCAGAAGAGGGACAGGACCCACAGATACGCAGTATTTT. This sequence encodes CAIRRGTGPTDTQYF.

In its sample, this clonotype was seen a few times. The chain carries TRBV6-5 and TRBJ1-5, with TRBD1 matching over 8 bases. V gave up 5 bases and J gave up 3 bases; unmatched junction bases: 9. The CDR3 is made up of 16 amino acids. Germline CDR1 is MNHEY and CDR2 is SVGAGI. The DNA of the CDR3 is TGTGCCAGCAGTCGCAAACGGACAGGGACCAATCAGCCCCAGCATTTT. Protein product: CASSRKRTGTNQPQHF.

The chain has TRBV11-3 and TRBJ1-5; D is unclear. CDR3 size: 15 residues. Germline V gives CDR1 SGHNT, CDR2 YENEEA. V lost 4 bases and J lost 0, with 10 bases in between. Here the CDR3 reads CASSSYLRSNQPQHF. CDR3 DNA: TGTGCCAGCAGCTCTTATTTACGTAGCAATCAGCCCCAGCATTTT.

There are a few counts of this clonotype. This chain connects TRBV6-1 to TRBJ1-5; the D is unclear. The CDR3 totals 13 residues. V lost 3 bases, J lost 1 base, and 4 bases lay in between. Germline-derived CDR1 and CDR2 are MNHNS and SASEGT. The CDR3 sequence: CASSDPSNQPQHF. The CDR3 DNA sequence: TGTGCCAGCAGTGATCCCAGCAATCAGCCCCAGCATTTT.

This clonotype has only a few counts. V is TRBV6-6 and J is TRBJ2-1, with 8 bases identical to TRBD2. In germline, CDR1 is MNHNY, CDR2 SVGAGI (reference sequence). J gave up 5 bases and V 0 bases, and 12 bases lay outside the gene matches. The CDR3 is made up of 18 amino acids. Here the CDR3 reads CASSYSRTIAGTNNEQFF. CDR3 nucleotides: TGTGCCAGCAGTTACTCGAGGACTATAGCGGGGACCAACAATGAGCAGTTCTTC.

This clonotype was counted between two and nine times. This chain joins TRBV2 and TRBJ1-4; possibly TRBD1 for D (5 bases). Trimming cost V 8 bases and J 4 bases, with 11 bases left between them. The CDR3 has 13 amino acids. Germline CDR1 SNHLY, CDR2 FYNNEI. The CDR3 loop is CASGRGLNEKLFF. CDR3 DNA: TGTGCCAGCGGGAGGGGTCTTAATGAAAAACTGTTTTTT.

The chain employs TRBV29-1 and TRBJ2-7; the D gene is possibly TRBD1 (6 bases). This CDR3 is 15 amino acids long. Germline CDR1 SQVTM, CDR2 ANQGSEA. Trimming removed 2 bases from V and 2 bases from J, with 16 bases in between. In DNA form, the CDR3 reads TGCAGCGTTGAAATCAGGGGCGCCAGTACCTACGAGCAGTACTTC. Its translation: CSVEIRGASTYEQYF.

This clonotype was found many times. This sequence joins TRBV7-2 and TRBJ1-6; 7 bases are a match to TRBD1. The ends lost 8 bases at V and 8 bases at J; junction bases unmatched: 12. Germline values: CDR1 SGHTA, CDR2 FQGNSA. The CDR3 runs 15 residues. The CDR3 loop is CASVPGTAPYSPLHF. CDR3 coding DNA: TGTGCCAGCGTACCCGGGACAGCTCCTTATTCACCCCTCCACTTT. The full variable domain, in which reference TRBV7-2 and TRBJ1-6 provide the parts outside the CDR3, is GAGVSQSPSNKVTEKGKDVELRCDPISGHTALYWYRQSLGQGLEFLIYFQGNSAPDKSGLPSDRFSAERTGGSVSTLTIQRTQQEDSAVYLCASVPGTAPYSPLHFGNGTRLTVT.

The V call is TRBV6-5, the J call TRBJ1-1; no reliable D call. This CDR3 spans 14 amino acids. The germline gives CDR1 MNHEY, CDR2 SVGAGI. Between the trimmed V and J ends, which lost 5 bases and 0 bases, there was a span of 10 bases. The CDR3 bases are TGTGCCAGCAGTCGCAGAGCAATGAACACTGAAGCTTTCTTT. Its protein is CASSRRAMNTEAFF.

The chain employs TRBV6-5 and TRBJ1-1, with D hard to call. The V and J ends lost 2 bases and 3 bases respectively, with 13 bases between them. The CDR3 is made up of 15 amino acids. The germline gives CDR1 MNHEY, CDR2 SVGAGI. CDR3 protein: CASSYGSVRDTEAFF. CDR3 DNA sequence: TGTGCCAGCAGTTACGGCTCCGTGAGGGACACTGAAGCTTTCTTT.

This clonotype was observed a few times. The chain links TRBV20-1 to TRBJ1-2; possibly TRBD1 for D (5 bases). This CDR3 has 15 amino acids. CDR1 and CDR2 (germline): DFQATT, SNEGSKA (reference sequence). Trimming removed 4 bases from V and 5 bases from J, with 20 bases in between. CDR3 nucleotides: TGCAGTGCTACCCTGCAGGGCCAGATGATATATGGCTACACCTTC. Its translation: CSATLQGQMIYGYTF.

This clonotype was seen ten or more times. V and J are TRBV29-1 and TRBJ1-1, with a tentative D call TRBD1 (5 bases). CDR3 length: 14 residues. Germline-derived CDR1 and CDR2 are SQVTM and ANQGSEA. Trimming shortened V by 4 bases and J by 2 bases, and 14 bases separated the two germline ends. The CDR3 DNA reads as TGCAGCGTTGCCCGGGGCCCATATAACACTGAAGCTTTCTTT. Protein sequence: CSVARGPYNTEAFF.

In DNA, the CDR3 is TGTGCCAGCAAACTAGCGCCGGCCTACGAGCAGTACTTC. Translated: CASKLAPAYEQYF. The chain joins TRBV6-2 or TRBV6-3 to TRBJ2-7; 7 positions agree with TRBD2. The length of the CDR3 is 13 residues. The germline V gene encodes CDR1 MNHEY and CDR2 SVGEGT. J lost 2 bases, V lost 7 bases, and 5 bases had no gene match.

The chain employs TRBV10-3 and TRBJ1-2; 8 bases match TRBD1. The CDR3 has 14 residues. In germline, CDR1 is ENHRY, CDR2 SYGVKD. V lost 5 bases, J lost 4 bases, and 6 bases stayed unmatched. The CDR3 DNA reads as TGTGCCATCAGTTCCGAGGGACAGGTCTATGGCTACACCTTC. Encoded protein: CAISSEGQVYGYTF.

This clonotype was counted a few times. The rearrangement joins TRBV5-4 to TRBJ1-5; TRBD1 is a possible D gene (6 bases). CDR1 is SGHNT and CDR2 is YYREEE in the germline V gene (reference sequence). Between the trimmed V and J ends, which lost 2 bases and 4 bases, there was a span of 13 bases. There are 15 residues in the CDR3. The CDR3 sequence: CASSLGGTQNQPQHF. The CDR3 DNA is TGTGCCAGCAGCTTAGGGGGTACGCAAAATCAGCCCCAGCATTTT.

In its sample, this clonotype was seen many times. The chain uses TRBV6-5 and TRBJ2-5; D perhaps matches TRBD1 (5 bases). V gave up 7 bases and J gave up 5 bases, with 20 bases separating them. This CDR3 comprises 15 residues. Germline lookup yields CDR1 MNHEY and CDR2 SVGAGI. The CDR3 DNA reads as TGTGCCAGCACCCTCCAAGGAAGGGGCGTTGAGACCCAGTACTTC. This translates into CASTLQGRGVETQYF.

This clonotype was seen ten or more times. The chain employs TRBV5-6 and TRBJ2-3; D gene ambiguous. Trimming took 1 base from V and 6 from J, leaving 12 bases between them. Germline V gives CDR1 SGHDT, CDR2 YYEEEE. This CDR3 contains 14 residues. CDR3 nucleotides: TGTGCCAGCAGCTTGAAGCAGGCTACTGATACGCAGTATTTT. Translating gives CASSLKQATDTQYF.

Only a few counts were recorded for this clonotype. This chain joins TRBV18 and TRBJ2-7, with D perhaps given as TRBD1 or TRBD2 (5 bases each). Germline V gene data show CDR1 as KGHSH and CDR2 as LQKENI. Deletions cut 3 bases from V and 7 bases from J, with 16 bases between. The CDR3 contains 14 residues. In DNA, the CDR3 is TGTGCCAGCTCACCCGGGACCCTCTCGTGGGAGCAGTACTTC. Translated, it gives CASSPGTLSWEQYF. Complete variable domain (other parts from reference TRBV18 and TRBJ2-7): NAGVMQNPRHLVRRRGQEARLRCSPMKGHSHVYWYRQLPEEGLKFMVYLQKENIIDESGMPKERFSAEFPKEGPSILRIQQVVRGDSAAYFCASSPGTLSWEQYFGPGTRLTVT.

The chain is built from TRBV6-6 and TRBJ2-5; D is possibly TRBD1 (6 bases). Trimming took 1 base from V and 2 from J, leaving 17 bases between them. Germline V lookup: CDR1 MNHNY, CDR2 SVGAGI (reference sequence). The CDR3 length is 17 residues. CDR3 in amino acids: CASSYWLGRGSQETQYF. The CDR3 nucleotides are TGTGCCAGCAGTTACTGGTTGGGCAGGGGAAGTCAAGAGACCCAGTACTTC.

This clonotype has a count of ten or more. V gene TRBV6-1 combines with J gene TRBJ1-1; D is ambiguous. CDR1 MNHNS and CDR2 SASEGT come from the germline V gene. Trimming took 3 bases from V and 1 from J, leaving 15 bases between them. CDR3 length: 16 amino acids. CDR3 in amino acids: CASSDYSSPTNTEAFF. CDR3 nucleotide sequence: TGTGCCAGCAGTGATTATTCCTCACCGACGAACACTGAAGCTTTCTTT.

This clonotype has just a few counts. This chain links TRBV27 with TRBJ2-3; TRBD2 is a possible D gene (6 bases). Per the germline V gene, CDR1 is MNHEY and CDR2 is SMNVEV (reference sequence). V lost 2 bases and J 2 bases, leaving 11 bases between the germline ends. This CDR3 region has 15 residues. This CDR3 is CASSLQGLPTDTQYF. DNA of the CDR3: TGTGCCAGCAGTTTACAGGGACTCCCCACAGATACGCAGTATTTT.